This is a list of T cell receptor beta chains from one sample in a study of T-cell reconstitution after alpha-beta-depleted transplantation in children. Each CDR3 protein is one row after TCRdb ran MiXCR on the PCR reads. The table has 500,000 to 650,000 distinct CDR3 sequences, 13% seen once. Sequenced here: PBMCs, mostly from graft donor cells, sampled 360 days after TCRalphabeta/CD19-depleted stem cell transplant. The receptors were sampled from a male patient younger than 18 who had a stem cell transplant for acute myeloid leukemia, so the T cells may come from the graft donor. The CDR3 runs from the conserved cysteine through the conserved F or W. The D gene is left open where the match is weak. Clone size is given for some rows only: seen once, a few or many times, or a class if the clone is expanded.

V gene	J gene	D gene	clone size	CDR3 protein	CDR3 DNA
TRBV4-3	TRBJ2-1	.	few	CASRIYSSYNEQFF	TGCGCCAGCAGAATTTACAGCTCCTACAATGAGCAGTTCTTC
TRBV19	TRBJ2-1	.	.	CASSIEYRLLYNEQFF	TGTGCCAGTAGTATAGAATACCGTCTCCTCTACAATGAGCAGTTCTTC
TRBV7-2	TRBJ2-3	.	.	CASSPRVGGKEYF	TGTGCCAGCAGCCCCCGAGTAGGCGGGAAAGAGTATTTT
TRBV2	TRBJ2-1	TRBD2	few	CASSEAGLGGGPPYNEQFF	TGTGCCAGCAGTGAAGCGGGCCTGGGGGGAGGGCCGCCCTACAATGAGCAGTTCTTC
TRBV15	TRBJ2-7	TRBD1	.	CATSINRDRGFYEQYF	TGTGCCACCAGCATCAACCGGGACAGGGGATTCTACGAGCAGTACTTC
TRBV5-1	TRBJ2-7	TRBD1	once	CASSLDGTDNYEQYF	TGCGCCAGCAGCTTGGATGGGACAGACAACTACGAGCAGTACTTC
TRBV7-2	TRBJ2-1	.	few	CASSPKEGVPYNEQFF	TGTGCCAGCAGCCCAAAGGAAGGGGTCCCCTACAATGAGCAGTTCTTC
TRBV3-1	TRBJ2-1	.	.	CASSQEENNEQFF	TGTGCCAGCAGCCAAGAGGAGAACAATGAGCAGTTCTTC
TRBV20-1	TRBJ2-1	.	.	CSAIGGLYNEQFF	TGCAGTGCTATCGGGGGGCTTTACAATGAGCAGTTCTTC
TRBV27	TRBJ2-7	TRBD1	.	CASSSNRGQGPSYEQYF	TGTGCCAGCAGTTCCAACCGTGGACAGGGGCCTTCTTACGAGCAGTACTTC
TRBV4-3	TRBJ2-1	.	.	CASSQGGLDSTYNEQFF	TGCGCCAGCAGCCAAGGGGGACTCGACTCCACCTACAATGAGCAGTTCTTC
TRBV7-2	TRBJ2-7	TRBD1	.	CASSKGAPYEQYF	TGTGCCAGCAGCAAGGGGGCTCCCTACGAGCAGTACTTC
TRBV11-2	TRBJ2-5	.	few	CASSLQRGRGADRVETQYF	TGTGCCAGCAGCTTACAAAGGGGGAGAGGAGCGGACCGGGTCGAGACCCAGTACTTC
TRBV11-3	TRBJ2-1	TRBD2	many	CASSLSGEGNEQFF	TGTGCCAGCAGCCTTAGCGGGGAAGGGAATGAGCAGTTCTTC
TRBV27	TRBJ2-7	.	.	CASSFPGTPKQYF	TGTGCCAGCAGCTTTCCCGGGACCCCTAAGCAGTACTTC
TRBV29-1	TRBJ2-1	TRBD2	many	CSVEDLGLGAYNEQFF	TGCAGCGTTGAAGATCTAGGACTAGGAGCCTACAATGAGCAGTTCTTC
TRBV20-1	TRBJ2-3	TRBD1	few	CSARDVDRAGDTQYF	TGCAGTGCTAGAGATGTTGACAGGGCCGGAGATACGCAGTATTTT
TRBV20-1	TRBJ2-7	.	many	CSAIFPGTVEQYF	TGCAGTGCTATCTTTCCCGGGACGGTCGAGCAGTACTTC
TRBV29-1	TRBJ2-7	TRBD2	many	CSVVAGGLYEQYF	TGCAGCGTTGTTGCGGGAGGTCTCTACGAGCAGTACTTC
TRBV28	TRBJ2-4	.	few	CASTPYTVLAKNIQYF	TGTGCCAGCACCCCCTATACGGTTCTAGCCAAAAACATTCAGTACTTC
TRBV7-8	TRBJ1-5	.	.	CASSGAGTVSNQPQHF	TGTGCCAGCAGCGGAGCCGGGACGGTTAGCAATCAGCCCCAGCATTTT
TRBV29-1	TRBJ2-3	TRBD1	few	CSVAGQDQADTQYF	TGCAGCGTGGCGGGACAGGATCAGGCAGATACGCAGTATTTT
TRBV6-1	TRBJ1-2	.	.	CASTKGKDYGYTF	TGTGCCAGTACTAAAGGGAAAGACTATGGCTACACCTTC
TRBV3-1	TRBJ2-7	.	many	CASSQEIGTLPYEQYF	TGTGCCAGCAGCCAAGAAATTGGGACGTTACCCTACGAGCAGTACTTC
TRBV9	TRBJ2-2	.	many	CASSFQAWMNTGELFF	TGTGCCAGCAGCTTCCAGGCCTGGATGAACACCGGGGAGCTGTTTTTT
TRBV14	TRBJ2-4	.	.	CASSQSILEGRAKNIQYF	TGTGCCAGCAGCCAATCGATCCTAGAAGGCCGAGCCAAAAACATTCAGTACTTC
TRBV7-8	TRBJ2-7	.	.	CASSLDQVAGPYEQYF	TGTGCCAGCAGCTTAGATCAGGTGGCAGGACCCTACGAGCAGTACTTC
TRBV14	TRBJ2-7	.	many	CASSQVAEGGEQYF	TGTGCCAGCAGCCAAGTAGCGGAGGGGGGCGAGCAGTACTTC
TRBV11-2	TRBJ2-7	TRBD2	many	CASSSPGLASYEQYF	TGTGCCAGCAGCTCGCCGGGACTAGCGTCCTACGAGCAGTACTTC
TRBV20-1	TRBJ2-3	TRBD2	.	CSARDPASGPDTQYF	TGCAGTGCTAGAGATCCGGCTAGCGGGCCAGATACGCAGTATTTT
TRBV7-8	TRBJ2-1	.	few	CASSLHQAGLYNEQFF	TGTGCCAGCAGCTTGCATCAGGCGGGCCTTTACAATGAGCAGTTCTTC
TRBV7-2	TRBJ1-3	.	few	CASSLKGGNTIYF	TGTGCCAGCAGCTTAAAAGGAGGAAACACCATATATTTT
TRBV20-1	TRBJ2-7	.	.	CSVGLVLYEQYF	TGCAGTGTGGGACTGGTCCTATACGAGCAGTACTTC
TRBV9	TRBJ2-2	TRBD2	few	CASRPGLATGELFF	TGTGCCAGCAGACCTGGACTAGCGACCGGGGAGCTGTTTTTT
TRBV13	TRBJ2-2	.	.	CASSLPAPNTGELFF	TGTGCCAGCAGCTTGCCAGCCCCTAACACCGGGGAGCTGTTTTTT
TRBV7-6	TRBJ2-1	.	many	CASSLRVGLGSQNEQFF	TGTGCCAGCAGCTTAAGGGTTGGGCTAGGGTCCCAAAATGAGCAGTTCTTC
TRBV4-3	TRBJ2-4	.	.	CASSPQPVASIQYF	TGCGCCAGCAGCCCCCAGCCAGTGGCAAGCATTCAGTACTTC
TRBV7-2	TRBJ2-7	TRBD1	.	CASSSPRQGAYEQYF	TGTGCCAGCAGCTCCCCTAGACAGGGGGCATACGAGCAGTACTTC
TRBV20-1	TRBJ1-5	.	once	CSARDARRARINQPQHF	TGCAGTGCTAGAGATGCCAGGAGAGCAAGGATCAATCAGCCCCAGCATTTT
TRBV11-1	TRBJ2-3	.	.	CASSARGKDTQYF	TGTGCCAGCAGCGCGAGGGGGAAGGATACGCAGTATTTT
TRBV6-2/TRBV6-3	TRBJ2-5	TRBD2	few	CASSYSAGRVRETQYF	TGTGCCAGCAGTTACTCCGCCGGGAGGGTACGAGAGACCCAGTACTTC